This T cell receptor beta chain derives from a study of shared clonotypes between healthy human individuals. In this sample, this clone turned up once. The CDR3 runs to 16 residues. The V and J ends lost 3 bases and 1 base respectively, with 14 bases between them. Produced via immunoSEQ multiplex PCR; TCRdb's table is partial and in-frame only. Here the sample spans more than 850,000 clones, roughly 74% being singletons. Sequenced sample: memory CD4+ T cells from PBMCs. Subset here: CD45RA-negative fraction. The TCR sequence derives from a man younger than 35 in good health. Some clones in this sample may be carry-over from other donors' samples. V is TRBV5-3 and J is TRBJ1-3; tentative D call: TRBD1 (6 bases). Being an ORF, TRBV5-3 has a function that is uncertain. The CDR3 spells CARSSSHRVSGNTIYF. The DNA for the CDR3 is TGTGCCAGAAGCTCGAGCCACAGGGTATCTGGAAACACCATATATTTT.